The clone carrying this TCR beta chain occurred a few times. Its antigen remains unknown. This sample was included in a study of T cell responses to AZD1222 COVID-19 vaccine. Study-wide points: White British donors predominated, females outnumbered males, and clonal diversity was possibly underestimated. Baseline seropositives among AZD1222 recipients totaled only five or six.

Per the germline V gene, CDR1 is MDHEN and CDR2 is SYDVKM. This CDR3 comprises 13 residues. V lost 10 bases to trimming and J lost 6 bases, with 19 bases between them. TCRdb's table, derived via immunoSEQ multiplex PCR, lists solely in-frame clones and lacks some. The sample contains about 120,000 clones, 80% to 90% of which appear only once. V is TRBV28 and J is TRBJ2-7; D is perhaps TRBD1 (6 bases). Sample: peripheral blood, taken on day 0 of AZD1222 vaccination. The clonotype originates from an adult in good health. The CDR3 DNA is TGTGCCATCCTCGGGGACACGCTGCTCGAGCAGTACTTC. Translated, it gives CAILGDTLLEQYF.